The present T cell receptor beta chain was sequenced within a study of blood T cell repertoires in COVID-19 (TCRdb year 2020). For the wider study: Samples covering the acute and convalescent phases of COVID-19 were provided by collaborators in the United States, Italy and Spain. The prospective study material was composed of cDNA or gDNA derived from T cells, B-cell-depleted T cells, or PBMCs. Subjects who had been exposed to COVID-19, were actively infected with it, or had recovered from it provided the deeply sampled blood TCRbeta repertoires that made up the dataset. The repertoires were released in a freely available public database meant as a resource for research on the immune response to SARS-CoV-2. The samples were drawn from the first 160 participants of the ongoing ImmuneRACE study and from under 1,500 subjects provided by 6 global collaborators. Nearly every sample came with metadata listing a de-identified subject ID, COVID-19 status, age in years and sex. Where available, HLA class I and class II types were obtained from metadata supplied by the sample provider rather than from assay-based typing. The paper as a whole reports these results and caveats: The amount of clinical and demographic metadata varied by source and participant and was provided uncurated.

With regard to this clone: Its specific antigen is unknown. The input lacks base qualities; no much larger clone sits a single base away.

The immunoSEQ Assay, a bias-controlled multiplex PCR, was used to amplify TCRbeta CDR3 regions from genomic DNA. Per the original workflow: Within the assay, amplification of reference gene primers was used to estimate how many nucleated cells each sample contained. Sequence reads were collapsed and filtered to measure the absolute abundance of every unique TCRbeta CDR3 rearrangement. For each sample, productive Simpson clonality was calculated as the square root of Simpson's diversity index across productive rearrangements. The table was pulled from immuneACCESS by TCRdb, which kept in-frame rearrangements only. Such tables lose some clones; where checked, under half of the loss comes from unresolved V genes, and the rest has no known cause. The V and J calls and clone size are taken from that table; D and trimming were inferred from the DNA. This sample gives about 180,000 clones in total; around four fifths of them show up just once. Around a sixth of the sample is in the top ten clones.

Ends trimmed: V by 4 bases, J by 8 bases; bases unmatched to a gene: 4. According to the germline V gene, CDR1 reads SGHRS and CDR2 reads YFSETQ. Measured from the cysteine to the phenylalanine, the CDR3 is 12 residues long. CDR3 DNA only is kept here, 36 bases in frame from base 1. Participants in the prospective study were enrolled through a virtual design, were aged roughly 18 to 100 years, and lived in 24 United States geographic areas. To assign participants to cohorts, the prospective study relied on clinical history that participants themselves reported in a screening survey and a study questionnaire. For ImmuneRACE Cohort 3, a participant was defined as recovered based on two consecutive negative NP/OP PCR tests, clearance by a healthcare professional, or resolution of symptoms. In the prospective study, mobile phlebotomists collected whole blood, serum and a nasopharyngeal or oropharyngeal swab from each participant. Over an approximately two-month period, participants in the prospective study had the option of providing additional blood draws and questionnaires. Before DNA extraction, prospective study blood samples were shipped either frozen or at room temperature.

Material: PBMCs or T cells enriched from blood (not recorded which). The clonotype originates from a woman aged 45-60 years who had recovered from COVID-19. The receptor chain draws on TRBV5-1 and TRBJ1-1, with 8 middle bases fitting TRBD1. The nucleotide sequence is given as TGCGCCAGCAGCATGGGACAGGCAGAAGCTTTCTTT. The encoded protein is CASSMGQAEAFF.